This TCR beta chain was captured by sequencing in a study of identical twins. Study-wide results and caveats: Twin-shared out-of-frame alpha sequences showed excess low generation probability.

Trimming cost V 5 bases and J 6 bases, with 11 bases left between them. The CDR3 spans 12 residues. Germline assignment: CDR1 DFQATT and CDR2 SNEGSKA (reference sequence). TCRdb fed the 5' RACE reads into MiXCR, producing one record per CDR3 protein. The sample shows 500,000 to 600,000 distinct CDR3 sequences, 22% of them seen only once. This clonotype was seen a few times. Its antigen remains unknown. The data also belong to a second study, concerning T cells expressing NK-cell markers. That source adds: An anti-gamma-delta TCR antibody restricted sorting to alpha-beta TCR T cells in several experiments.

This clonotype originated in a woman aged 18-29 years in good health. The V call is TRBV20-1, the J call TRBJ2-1; no firm D call. Sequenced material: CD4+ T cells sorted from blood. The CDR3 region is CSAGPATNEQFF. CDR3 nucleotide sequence: TGCAGTGCTGGACCGGCTACCAATGAGCAGTTCTTC.